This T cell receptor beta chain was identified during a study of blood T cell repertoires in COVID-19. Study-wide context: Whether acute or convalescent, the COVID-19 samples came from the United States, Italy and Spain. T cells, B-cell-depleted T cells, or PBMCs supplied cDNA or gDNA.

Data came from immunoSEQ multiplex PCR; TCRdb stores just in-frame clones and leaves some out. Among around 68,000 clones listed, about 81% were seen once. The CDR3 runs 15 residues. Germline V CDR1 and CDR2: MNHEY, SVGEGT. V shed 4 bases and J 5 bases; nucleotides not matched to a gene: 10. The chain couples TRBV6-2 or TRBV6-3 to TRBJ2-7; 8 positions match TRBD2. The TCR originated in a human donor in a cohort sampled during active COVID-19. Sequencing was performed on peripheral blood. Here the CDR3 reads CASSSLGLGGDEQYF. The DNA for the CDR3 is TGTGCCAGCAGTTCGCTGGGACTAGGCGGTGACGAGCAGTACTTC.